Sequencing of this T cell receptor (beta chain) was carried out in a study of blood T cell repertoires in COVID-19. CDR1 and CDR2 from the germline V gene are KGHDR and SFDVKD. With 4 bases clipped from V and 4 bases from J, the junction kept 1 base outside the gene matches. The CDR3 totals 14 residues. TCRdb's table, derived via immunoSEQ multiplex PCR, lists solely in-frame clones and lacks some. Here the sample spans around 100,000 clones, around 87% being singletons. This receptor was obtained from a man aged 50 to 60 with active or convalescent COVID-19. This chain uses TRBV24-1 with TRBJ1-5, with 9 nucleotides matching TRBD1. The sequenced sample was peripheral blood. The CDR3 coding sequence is TGTGCCACCAGTGAAGGGACAGGGAATCAGCCCCAGCATTTT. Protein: CATSEGTGNQPQHF.